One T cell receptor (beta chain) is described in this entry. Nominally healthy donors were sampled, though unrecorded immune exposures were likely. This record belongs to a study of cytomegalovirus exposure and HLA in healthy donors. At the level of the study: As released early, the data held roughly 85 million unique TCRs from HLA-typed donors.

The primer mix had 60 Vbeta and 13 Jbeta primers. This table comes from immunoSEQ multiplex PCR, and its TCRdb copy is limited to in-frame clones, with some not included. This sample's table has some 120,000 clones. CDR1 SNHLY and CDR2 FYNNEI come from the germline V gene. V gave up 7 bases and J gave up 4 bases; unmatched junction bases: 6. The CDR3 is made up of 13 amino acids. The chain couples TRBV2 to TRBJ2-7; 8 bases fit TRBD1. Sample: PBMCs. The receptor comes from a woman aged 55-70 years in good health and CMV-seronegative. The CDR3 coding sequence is TGTGCCAGCATAGCAGGGGGCTTGTACGAGCAGTACTTC. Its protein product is CASIAGGLYEQYF. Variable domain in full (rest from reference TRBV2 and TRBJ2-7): EPEVTQTPSHQVTQMGQEVILRCVPISNHLYFYWYRQILGQKVEFLVSFYNNEISEKSEIFDDQFSVERPDGSNFTLKIRSTKLEDSAMYFCASIAGGLYEQYFGPGTRLTVT.